This TCR beta chain was profiled in a study of cytomegalovirus exposure and HLA in healthy donors. The CDR3 has 14 residues. Germline-derived CDR1 and CDR2 are SGHRS and YFSETQ. Trimming cost V 4 bases and J 4 bases; bases outside gene matches: 7. The primer mix had 60 Vbeta and 13 Jbeta primers. Profiling relied on immunoSEQ multiplex PCR, and the TCRdb table lists in-frame clones only, not all of them. Counted here are about 160,000 clones, around 80% occurring once; the ten biggest clones make up 1%. This sequence originates from a woman between 45 and 65 years old in good health and CMV-seropositive. The V gene is TRBV5-1, the J gene TRBJ1-1; 7 bases line up with TRBD1. Sequencing was done on a sample of PBMCs. The CDR3 nucleotides read TGCGCCAGCAGCGCACAGGGGCAACTCACTGAAGCTTTCTTT. It codes for CASSAQGQLTEAFF.